This T cell receptor beta chain appears in the sequencing data of a study of cytomegalovirus exposure and HLA in healthy donors. Looking at the study overall: Out of about 360 genotyped donors, about 80% belonged to the Caucasian-associated ancestry cluster.

Researchers ran the PCR with 60 Vbeta and 13 Jbeta primers. Clones were sequenced by immunoSEQ multiplex PCR, and TCRdb holds only the in-frame ones, with some missing. The sample carries over 80,000 clones, about 70% recorded once. Germline lookup yields CDR1 SEHNR and CDR2 FQNEAQ (reference sequence). After removal of 3 bases from V and 7 bases from J, the junction contained 9 bases not matched to a gene. The CDR3 consists of 15 residues. Points from the study as a whole: TCR association rates varied by HLA locus in a later analysis, with DRB1 highest and HLA-C lowest. Immune exposure data for these donors was limited to CMV serostatus.

In this sample, this clone turned up once. What it recognizes is unknown. Other DNA sequences from this sample encode an identical CDR3 as well. The TCR comes from a woman in her 70s in good health and CMV-seropositive. The specimen was PBMCs. The chain recombines TRBV7-9 with TRBJ2-1; 7 bases are a match to TRBD2. CDR3 protein: CASSLEAGRTNEQFF. The DNA of the CDR3 is TGTGCCAGCAGCTTGGAAGCGGGAAGGACGAATGAGCAGTTCTTC.